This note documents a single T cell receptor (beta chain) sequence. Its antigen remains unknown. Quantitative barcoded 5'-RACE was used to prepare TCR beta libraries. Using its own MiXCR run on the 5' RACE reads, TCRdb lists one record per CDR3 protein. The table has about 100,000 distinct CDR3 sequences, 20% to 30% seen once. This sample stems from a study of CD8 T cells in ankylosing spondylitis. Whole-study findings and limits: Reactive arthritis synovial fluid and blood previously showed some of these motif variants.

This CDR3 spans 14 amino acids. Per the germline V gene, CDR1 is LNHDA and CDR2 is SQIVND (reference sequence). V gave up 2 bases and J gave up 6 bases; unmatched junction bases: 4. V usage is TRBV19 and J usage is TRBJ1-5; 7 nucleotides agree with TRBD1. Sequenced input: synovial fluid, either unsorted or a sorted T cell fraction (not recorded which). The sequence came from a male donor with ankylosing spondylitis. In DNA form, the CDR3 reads TGTGCCAGTAGTATAAACAGGGGCGGTCAGCCCCAGCATTTT. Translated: CASSINRGGQPQHF.